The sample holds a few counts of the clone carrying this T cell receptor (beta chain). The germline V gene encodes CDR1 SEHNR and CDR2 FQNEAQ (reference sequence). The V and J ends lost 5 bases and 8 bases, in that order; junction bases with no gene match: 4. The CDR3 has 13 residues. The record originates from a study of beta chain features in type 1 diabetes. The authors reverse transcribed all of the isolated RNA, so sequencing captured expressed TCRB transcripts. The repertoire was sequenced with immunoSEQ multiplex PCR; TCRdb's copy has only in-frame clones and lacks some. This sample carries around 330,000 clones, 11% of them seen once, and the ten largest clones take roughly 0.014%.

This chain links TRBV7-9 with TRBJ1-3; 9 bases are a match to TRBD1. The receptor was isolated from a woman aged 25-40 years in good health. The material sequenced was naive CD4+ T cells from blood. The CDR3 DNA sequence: TGTGCCAGCAGCGCCCGGACAGGGGACACCATATATTTT. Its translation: CASSARTGDTIYF.